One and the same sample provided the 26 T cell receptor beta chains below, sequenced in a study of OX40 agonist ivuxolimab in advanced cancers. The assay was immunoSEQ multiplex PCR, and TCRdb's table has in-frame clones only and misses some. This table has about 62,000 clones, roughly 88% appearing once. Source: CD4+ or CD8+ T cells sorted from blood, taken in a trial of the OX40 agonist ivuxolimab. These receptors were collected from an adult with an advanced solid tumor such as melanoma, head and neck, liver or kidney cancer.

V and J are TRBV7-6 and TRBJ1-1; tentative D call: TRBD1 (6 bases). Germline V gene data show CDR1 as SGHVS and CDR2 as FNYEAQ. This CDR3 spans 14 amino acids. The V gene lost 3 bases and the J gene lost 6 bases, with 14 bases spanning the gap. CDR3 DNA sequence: TGTGCCAGCAGCTTGGGCGGGACACACGCTGAAGCTTTCTTT. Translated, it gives CASSLGGTHAEAFF.

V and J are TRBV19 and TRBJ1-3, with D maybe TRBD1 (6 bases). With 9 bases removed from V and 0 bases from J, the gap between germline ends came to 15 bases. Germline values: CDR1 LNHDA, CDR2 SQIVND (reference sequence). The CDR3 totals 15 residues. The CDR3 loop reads CASRDTRLSGNTIYF. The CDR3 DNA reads TGTGCCAGCCGGGACACGAGACTCTCTGGAAACACCATATATTTT.

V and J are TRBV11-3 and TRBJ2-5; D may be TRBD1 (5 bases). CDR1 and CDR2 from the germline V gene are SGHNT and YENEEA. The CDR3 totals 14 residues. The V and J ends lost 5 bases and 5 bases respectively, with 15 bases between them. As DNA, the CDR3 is TGTGCCAGCAGCACAGGTGGTGGGTTGGAGACCCAGTACTTC. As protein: CASSTGGGLETQYF.

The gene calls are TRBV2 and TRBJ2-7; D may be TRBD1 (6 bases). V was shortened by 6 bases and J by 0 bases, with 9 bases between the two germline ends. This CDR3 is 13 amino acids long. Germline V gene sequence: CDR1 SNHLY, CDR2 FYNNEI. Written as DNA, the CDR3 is TGTGCCAGCAGAGTGGACAGCTCCTACGAGCAGTACTTC. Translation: CASRVDSSYEQYF.

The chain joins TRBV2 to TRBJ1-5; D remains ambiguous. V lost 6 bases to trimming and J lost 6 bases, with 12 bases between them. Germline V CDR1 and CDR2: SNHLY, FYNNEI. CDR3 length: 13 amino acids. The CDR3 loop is CASRQILGQPQHF. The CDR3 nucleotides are TGTGCCAGCAGGCAGATCTTGGGTCAGCCCCAGCATTTT.

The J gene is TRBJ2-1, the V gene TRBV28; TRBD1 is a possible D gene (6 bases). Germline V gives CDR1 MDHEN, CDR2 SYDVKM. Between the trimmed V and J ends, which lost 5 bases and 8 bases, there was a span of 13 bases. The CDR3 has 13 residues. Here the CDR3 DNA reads TGTGCCAGCAGTCCCCCGGGACATTATGAGCAGTTCTTC. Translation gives CASSPPGHYEQFF.

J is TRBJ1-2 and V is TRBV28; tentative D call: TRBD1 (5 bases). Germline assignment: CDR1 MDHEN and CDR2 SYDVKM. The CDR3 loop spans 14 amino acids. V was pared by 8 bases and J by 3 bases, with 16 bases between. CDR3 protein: CASLARVVHYGYTF. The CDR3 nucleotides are TGTGCCAGCCTTGCCAGGGTGGTACACTATGGCTACACCTTC.

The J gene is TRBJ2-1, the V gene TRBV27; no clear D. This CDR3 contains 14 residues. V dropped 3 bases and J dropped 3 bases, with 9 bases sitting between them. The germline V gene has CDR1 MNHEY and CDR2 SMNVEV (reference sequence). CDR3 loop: CASSLGQLYNEQFF. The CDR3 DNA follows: TGTGCCAGCAGTTTGGGTCAGCTCTACAATGAGCAGTTCTTC.

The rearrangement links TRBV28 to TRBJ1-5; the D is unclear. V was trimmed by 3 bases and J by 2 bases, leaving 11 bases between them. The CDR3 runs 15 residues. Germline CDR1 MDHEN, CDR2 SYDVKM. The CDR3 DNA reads TGTGCCAGCAGTTTGTCCATCGCCGGCAATCAGCCCCAGCATTTT. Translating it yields CASSLSIAGNQPQHF.

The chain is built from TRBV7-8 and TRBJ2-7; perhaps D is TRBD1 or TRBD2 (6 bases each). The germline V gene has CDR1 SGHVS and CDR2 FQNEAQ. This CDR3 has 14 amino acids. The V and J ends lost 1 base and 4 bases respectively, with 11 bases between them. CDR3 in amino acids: CASSLELGGYEQYF. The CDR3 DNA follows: TGTGCCAGCAGCTTAGAGTTAGGGGGGTACGAGCAGTACTTC.

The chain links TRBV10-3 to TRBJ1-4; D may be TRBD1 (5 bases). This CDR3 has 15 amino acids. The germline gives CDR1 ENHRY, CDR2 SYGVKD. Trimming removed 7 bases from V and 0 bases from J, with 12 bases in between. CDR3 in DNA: TGTGCCATCAAGGGAGGGGATTCAACTAATGAAAAACTGTTTTTT. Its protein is CAIKGGDSTNEKLFF.

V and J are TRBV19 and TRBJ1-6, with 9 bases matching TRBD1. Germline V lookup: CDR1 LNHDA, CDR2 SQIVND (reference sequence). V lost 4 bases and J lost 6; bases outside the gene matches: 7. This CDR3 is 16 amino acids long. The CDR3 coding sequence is TGTGCCAGTAGTACCCAGGACAGGGGAGGTAATTCACCCCTCCACTTT. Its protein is CASSTQDRGGNSPLHF.

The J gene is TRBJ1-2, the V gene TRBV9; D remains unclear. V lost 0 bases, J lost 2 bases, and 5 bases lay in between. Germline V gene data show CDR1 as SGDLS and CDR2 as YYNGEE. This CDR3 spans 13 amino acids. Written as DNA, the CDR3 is TGTGCCAGCAGCGTAGTGGGCAACTATGGCTACACCTTC. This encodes CASSVVGNYGYTF.

For the CDR3, the DNA is TGTGCCAGTAGTAGAAGGACTAGCGGGGACGCAGATACGCAGTATTTT. It specifies CASSRRTSGDADTQYF. This chain links TRBV19 with TRBJ2-3, with 12 bases identical to TRBD2. This CDR3 region has 16 residues. The germline V gene encodes CDR1 LNHDA and CDR2 SQIVND (reference sequence). With 4 bases clipped from V and 4 bases from J, the junction kept 6 bases outside the gene matches.

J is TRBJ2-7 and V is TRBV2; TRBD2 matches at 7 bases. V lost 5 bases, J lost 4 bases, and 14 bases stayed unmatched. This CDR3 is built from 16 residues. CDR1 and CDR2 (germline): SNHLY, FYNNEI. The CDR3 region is CASSLTPTSINYEQYF. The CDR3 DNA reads TGTGCCAGCAGTCTCACCCCGACTAGCATTAATTACGAGCAGTACTTC.

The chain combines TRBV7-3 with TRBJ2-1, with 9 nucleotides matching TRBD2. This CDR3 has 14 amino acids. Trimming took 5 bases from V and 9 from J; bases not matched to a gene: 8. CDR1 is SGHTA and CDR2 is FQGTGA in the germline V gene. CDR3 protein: CASSRAGGSAEQFF. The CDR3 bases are TGTGCCAGCAGCCGAGCGGGGGGCTCCGCTGAGCAGTTCTTC.

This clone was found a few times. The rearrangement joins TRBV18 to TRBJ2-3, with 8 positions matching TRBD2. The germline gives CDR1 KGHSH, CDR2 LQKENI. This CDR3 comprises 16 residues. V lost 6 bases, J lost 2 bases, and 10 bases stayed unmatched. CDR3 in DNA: TGTGCCAGCTCTCCCGACCGACTAGCGCTCACAGATACGCAGTATTTT. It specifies CASSPDRLALTDTQYF.

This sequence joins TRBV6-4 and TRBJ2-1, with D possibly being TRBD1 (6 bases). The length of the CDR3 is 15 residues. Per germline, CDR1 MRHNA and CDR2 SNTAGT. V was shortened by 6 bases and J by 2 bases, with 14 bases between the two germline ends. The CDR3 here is CASSHHRAPYNEQFF. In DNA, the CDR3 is TGTGCCAGCAGCCACCACAGGGCCCCCTACAATGAGCAGTTCTTC.

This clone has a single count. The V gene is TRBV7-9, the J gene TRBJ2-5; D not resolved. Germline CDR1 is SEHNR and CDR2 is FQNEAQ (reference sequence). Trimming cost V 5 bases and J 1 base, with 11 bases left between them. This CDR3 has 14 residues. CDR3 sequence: CASSPRLFQETQYF. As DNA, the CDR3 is TGTGCCAGCAGCCCCCGTCTGTTCCAAGAGACCCAGTACTTC.

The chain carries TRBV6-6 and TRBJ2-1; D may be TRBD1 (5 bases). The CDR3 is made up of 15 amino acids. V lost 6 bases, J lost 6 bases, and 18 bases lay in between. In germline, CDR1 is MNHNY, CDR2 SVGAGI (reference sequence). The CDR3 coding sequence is TGTGCCAGCAGCCTTGACAGAAAACCTCCCAATGAGCAGTTCTTC. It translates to CASSLDRKPPNEQFF.

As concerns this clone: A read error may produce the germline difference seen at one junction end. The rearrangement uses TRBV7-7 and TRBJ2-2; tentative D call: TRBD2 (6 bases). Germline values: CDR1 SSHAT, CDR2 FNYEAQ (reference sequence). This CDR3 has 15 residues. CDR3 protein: CASSLSPGDTGELFF. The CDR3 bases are TGTGCTAGCAGCTTATCGCCGGGGGACACCGGGGAGCTGTTTTTT.

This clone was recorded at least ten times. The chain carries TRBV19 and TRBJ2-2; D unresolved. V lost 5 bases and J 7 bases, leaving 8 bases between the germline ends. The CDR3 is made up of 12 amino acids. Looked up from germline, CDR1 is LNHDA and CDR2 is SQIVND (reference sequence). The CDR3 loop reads CASSVRIGELFF. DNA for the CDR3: TGTGCCAGTAGTGTTCGGATCGGGGAGCTGTTTTTT.

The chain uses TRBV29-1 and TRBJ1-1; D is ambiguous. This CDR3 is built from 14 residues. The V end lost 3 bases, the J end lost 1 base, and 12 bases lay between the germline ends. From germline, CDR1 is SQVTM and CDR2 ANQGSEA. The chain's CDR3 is CSVERGPSNTEAFF. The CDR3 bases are TGCAGCGTTGAGCGGGGTCCGTCGAACACTGAAGCTTTCTTT.

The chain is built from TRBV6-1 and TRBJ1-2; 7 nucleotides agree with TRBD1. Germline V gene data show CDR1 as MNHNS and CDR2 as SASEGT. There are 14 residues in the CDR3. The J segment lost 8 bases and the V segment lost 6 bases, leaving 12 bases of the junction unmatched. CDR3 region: CASREPDRAVGYTF. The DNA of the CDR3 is TGTGCCAGCAGGGAACCCGACAGGGCGGTCGGCTACACCTTC.

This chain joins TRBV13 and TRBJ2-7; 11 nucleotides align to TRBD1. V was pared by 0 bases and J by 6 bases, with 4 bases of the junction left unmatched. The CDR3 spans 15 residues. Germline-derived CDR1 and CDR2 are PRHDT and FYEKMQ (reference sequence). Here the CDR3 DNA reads TGTGCCAGCAGCTTAGGCTGGACAGGGGGCGGCGAGCAGTACTTC. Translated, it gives CASSLGWTGGGEQYF. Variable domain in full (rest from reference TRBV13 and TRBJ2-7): AAGVIQSPRHLIKEKRETATLKCYPIPRHDTVYWYQQGPGQDPQFLISFYEKMQSDKGSIPDRFSAQQFSDYHSELNMSSLELGDSALYFCASSLGWTGGGEQYFGPGTRLTVT.

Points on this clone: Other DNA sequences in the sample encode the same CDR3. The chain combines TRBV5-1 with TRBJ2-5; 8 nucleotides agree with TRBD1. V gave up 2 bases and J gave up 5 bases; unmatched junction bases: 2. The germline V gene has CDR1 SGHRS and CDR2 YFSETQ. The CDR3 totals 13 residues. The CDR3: CASSLGQGETQYF. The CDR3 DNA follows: TGCGCCAGCAGCTTAGGACAGGGTGAGACCCAGTACTTC.